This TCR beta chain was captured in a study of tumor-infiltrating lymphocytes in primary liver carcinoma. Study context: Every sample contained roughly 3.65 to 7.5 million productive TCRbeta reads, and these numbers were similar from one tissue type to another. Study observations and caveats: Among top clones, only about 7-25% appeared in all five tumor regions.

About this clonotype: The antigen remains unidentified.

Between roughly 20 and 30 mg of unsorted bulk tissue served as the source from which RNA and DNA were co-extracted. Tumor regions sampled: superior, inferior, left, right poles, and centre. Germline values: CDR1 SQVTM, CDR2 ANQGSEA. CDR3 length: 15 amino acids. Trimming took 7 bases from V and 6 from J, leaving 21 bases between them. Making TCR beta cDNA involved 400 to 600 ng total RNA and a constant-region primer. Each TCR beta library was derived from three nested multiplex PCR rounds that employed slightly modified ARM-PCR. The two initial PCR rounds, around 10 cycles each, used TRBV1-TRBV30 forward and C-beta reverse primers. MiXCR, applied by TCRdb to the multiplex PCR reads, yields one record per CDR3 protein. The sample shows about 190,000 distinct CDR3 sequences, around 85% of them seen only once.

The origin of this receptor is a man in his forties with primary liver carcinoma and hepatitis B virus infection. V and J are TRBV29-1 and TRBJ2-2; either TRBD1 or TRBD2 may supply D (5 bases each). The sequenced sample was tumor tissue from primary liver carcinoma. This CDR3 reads CSALTNGADAGELFF. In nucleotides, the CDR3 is TGCAGCGCTCTTACTAACGGGGCGGACGCCGGGGAGCTGTTTTTT.